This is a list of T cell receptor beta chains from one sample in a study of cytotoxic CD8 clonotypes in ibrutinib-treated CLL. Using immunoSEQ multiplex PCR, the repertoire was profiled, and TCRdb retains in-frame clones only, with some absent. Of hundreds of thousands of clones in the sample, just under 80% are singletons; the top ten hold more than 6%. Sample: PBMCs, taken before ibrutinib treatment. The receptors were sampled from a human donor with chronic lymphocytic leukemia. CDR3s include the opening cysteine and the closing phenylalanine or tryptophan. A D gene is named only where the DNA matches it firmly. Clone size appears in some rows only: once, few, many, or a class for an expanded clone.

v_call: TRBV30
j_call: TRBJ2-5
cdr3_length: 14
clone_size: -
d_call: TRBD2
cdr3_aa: CAWSLAGIEETQYF
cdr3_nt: TGTGCCTGGAGTTTAGCGGGAATAGAAGAGACCCAGTACTTC

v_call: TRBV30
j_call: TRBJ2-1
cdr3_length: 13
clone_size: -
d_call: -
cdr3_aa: CAWGRSGYNEQFF
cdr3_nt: TGTGCCTGGGGTAGAAGCGGCTACAATGAGCAGTTCTTC

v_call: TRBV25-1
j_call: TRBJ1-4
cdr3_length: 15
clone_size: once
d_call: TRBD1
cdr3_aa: CASSEFGRGWEKLFF
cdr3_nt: TGTGCCAGCAGTGAATTTGGCAGGGGGTGGGAAAAACTGTTTTTT

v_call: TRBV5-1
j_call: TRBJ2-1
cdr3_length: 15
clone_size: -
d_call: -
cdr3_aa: CASTLAGTGYNEQFF
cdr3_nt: TGCGCCAGCACTTTAGCGGGGACAGGCTACAATGAGCAGTTCTTC

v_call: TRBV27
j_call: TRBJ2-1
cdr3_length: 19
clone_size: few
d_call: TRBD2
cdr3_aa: CASSTRLAGDPSSYNEQFF
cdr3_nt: TGTGCCAGCAGTACCAGACTAGCGGGAGACCCCAGCTCCTACAATGAGCAGTTCTTC

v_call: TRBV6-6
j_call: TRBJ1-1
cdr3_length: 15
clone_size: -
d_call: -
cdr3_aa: CASQSRAYMNTEAFF
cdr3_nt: TGTGCCAGCCAGTCTAGGGCCTACATGAACACTGAAGCTTTCTTT

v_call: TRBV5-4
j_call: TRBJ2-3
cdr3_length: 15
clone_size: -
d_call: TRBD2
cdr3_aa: CASSLRTSGRGTQYF
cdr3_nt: TGTGCCAGCAGCTTGCGGACTAGCGGGAGGGGGACGCAGTATTTT

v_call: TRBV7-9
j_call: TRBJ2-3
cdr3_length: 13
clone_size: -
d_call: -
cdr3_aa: CASSINYLDTQYF
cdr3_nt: TGTGCCAGCAGCATTAATTATCTTGATACGCAGTATTTT

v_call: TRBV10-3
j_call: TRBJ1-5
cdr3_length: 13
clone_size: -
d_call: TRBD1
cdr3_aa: CAIRDRDNQPQHF
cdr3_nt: TGTGCCATCAGGGACAGGGACAATCAGCCCCAGCATTTT

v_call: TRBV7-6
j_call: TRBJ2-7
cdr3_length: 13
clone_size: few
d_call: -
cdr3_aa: CASSQETLEQQYF
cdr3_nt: TGTGCCAGCAGCCAGGAGACTCTAGAACAGCAGTACTTC

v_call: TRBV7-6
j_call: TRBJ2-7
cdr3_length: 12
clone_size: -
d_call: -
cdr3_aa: CASSPGGREQYF
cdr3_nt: TGTGCCAGCAGCCCCGGAGGACGAGAGCAGTACTTC

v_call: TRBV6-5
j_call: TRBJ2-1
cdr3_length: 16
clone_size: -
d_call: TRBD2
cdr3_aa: CASSYQTSGAYNEQFF
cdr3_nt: TGTGCCAGCAGTTACCAGACTAGCGGAGCCTACAATGAGCAGTTCTTC

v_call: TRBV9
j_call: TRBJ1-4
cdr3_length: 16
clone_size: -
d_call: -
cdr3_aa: CASSAQGTATNEKLFF
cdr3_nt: TGTGCCAGCAGCGCCCAGGGGACTGCAACTAATGAAAAACTGTTTTTT

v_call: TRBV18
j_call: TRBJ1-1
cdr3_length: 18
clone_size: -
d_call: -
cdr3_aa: CASSPRTVEVGTNTEAFF
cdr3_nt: TGTGCCAGCTCACCGCGGACAGTTGAAGTTGGGACGAACACTGAAGCTTTCTTT

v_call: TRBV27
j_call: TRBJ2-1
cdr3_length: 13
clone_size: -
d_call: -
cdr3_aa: CASSTLGGNEQFF
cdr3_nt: TGTGCCAGCAGTACACTGGGGGGCAATGAGCAGTTCTTC

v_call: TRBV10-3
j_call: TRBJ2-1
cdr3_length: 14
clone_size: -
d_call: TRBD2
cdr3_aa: CAIKASGGYNEQFF
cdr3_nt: TGTGCCATCAAGGCTAGCGGGGGGTACAATGAGCAGTTCTTC

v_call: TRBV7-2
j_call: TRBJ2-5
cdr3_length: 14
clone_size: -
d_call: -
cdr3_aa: CASSLAFQRETQYF
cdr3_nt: TGTGCCAGCAGCTTAGCTTTCCAGAGGGAGACCCAGTACTTC

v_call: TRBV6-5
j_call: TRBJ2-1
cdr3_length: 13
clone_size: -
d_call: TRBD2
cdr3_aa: CASSTAGENEQFF
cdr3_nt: TGTGCCAGCAGCACAGCGGGAGAGAATGAGCAGTTCTTC

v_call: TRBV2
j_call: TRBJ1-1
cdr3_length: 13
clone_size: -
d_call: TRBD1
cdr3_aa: CASRQGYGTEAFF
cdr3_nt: TGTGCCAGCAGACAGGGGTACGGCACTGAAGCTTTCTTT

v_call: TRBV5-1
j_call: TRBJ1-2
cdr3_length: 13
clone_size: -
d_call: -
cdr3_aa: CASSLTLNYGYTF
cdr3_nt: TGCGCCAGCAGCTTAACTCTAAACTATGGCTACACCTTC

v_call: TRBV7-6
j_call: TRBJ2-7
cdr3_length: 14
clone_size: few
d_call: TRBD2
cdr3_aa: CASSLTSGSYEQYF
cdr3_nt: TGTGCCAGCAGCTTAACTAGCGGGAGCTACGAGCAGTACTTC

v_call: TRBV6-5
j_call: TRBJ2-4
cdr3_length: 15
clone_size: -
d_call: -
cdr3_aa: CASRRASVDKNIQYF
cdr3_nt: TGTGCCAGCAGGAGGGCTAGCGTGGACAAAAACATTCAGTACTTC

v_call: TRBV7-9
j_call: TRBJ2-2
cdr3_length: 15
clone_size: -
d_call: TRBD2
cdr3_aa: CASSQQRERTGELFF
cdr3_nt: TGTGCCAGCAGTCAACAGCGGGAGAGGACCGGGGAGCTGTTTTTT

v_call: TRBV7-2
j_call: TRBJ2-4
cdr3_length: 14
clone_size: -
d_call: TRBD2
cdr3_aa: CASSKRLAGNIQYF
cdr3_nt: TGTGCCAGCAGCAAGAGACTAGCTGGAAACATTCAGTACTTC

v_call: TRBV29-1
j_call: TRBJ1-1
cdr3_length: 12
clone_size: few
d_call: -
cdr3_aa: CSGDQGNTEAFF
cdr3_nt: TGCAGCGGGGATCAGGGGAACACTGAAGCTTTCTTT

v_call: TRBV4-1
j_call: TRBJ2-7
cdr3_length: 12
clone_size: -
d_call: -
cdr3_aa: CASSQDTHEQYF
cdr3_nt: TGCGCCAGCAGCCAAGATACCCACGAGCAGTACTTC

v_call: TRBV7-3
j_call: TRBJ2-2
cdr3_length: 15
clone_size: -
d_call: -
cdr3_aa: CASSSYLVGTGELFF
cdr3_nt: TGTGCCAGCAGCTCCTACTTAGTGGGAACCGGGGAGCTGTTTTTT

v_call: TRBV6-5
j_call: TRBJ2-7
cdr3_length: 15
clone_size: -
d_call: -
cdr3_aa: CASSYLFGSSYEQYF
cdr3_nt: TGTGCCAGCAGTTACCTCTTCGGGAGCTCCTACGAGCAGTACTTC